A selection of T cell receptor beta chains follows, all from one sample in a study of cytomegalovirus exposure and HLA in healthy donors. The method was immunoSEQ multiplex PCR; TCRdb's version includes in-frame clones alone and lacks a portion of them. The sample comprises 95,000 to 150,000 clones, 65% to 80% of which are singletons, and roughly 4% rests with the top ten. Sequenced input: PBMCs. These receptor sequences come from a human donor in good health. Both conserved end residues are part of each CDR3. The order of the fields is D gene, J gene, V gene, clone size, CDR3 protein, CDR3 DNA. A D gene is named only where the DNA matches it firmly. Part of the rows lack a size; the others show once, few, many or a class for expanded clones.

D: TRBD2; J: TRBJ2-1; V: TRBV5-4; size: once; CDR3: CASSVGGAGGLEEQFF; DNA: TGTGCCAGCAGCGTCGGCGGAGCGGGAGGCTTGGAGGAGCAGTTCTTC
D: NA; J: TRBJ2-4; V: TRBV27; size: few; CDR3: CASSPGGRKFQNIQYF; DNA: TGTGCCAGCAGTCCCGGGGGGCGGAAATTCCAAAACATTCAGTACTTC
D: NA; J: TRBJ2-2; V: TRBV12-2; size: NA; CDR3: CASRIRQGSNTGELFF; DNA: TGTGCAAGTCGCATCCGACAGGGGTCGAACACCGGGGAGCTGTTTTTT
D: TRBD1; J: TRBJ2-5; V: TRBV5-4; size: NA; CDR3: CASSWDRGETQYF; DNA: TGTGCCAGCAGCTGGGACAGGGGAGAGACCCAGTACTTC
D: NA; J: TRBJ1-1; V: TRBV6-6; size: NA; CDR3: CASSYAQGSNTEAFF; DNA: TGTGCCAGCAGTTACGCGCAGGGAAGTAACACTGAAGCTTTCTTT
D: NA; J: TRBJ1-3; V: TRBV6-6; size: NA; CDR3: CASTDPREYSGNTIYF; DNA: TGTGCCAGCACCGATCCGAGGGAATACTCTGGAAACACCATATATTTT
D: TRBD2; J: TRBJ2-1; V: TRBV6-5; size: NA; CDR3: CASGLGHNEQFF; DNA: TGTGCCTCGGGACTAGGGCACAATGAGCAGTTCTTC
D: NA; J: TRBJ2-1; V: TRBV29-1; size: NA; CDR3: CSVESWVRDNEQFF; DNA: TGCAGCGTTGAAAGTTGGGTCCGGGACAATGAGCAGTTCTTC
D: NA; J: TRBJ1-4; V: TRBV19; size: once; CDR3: CASSIGGGEKLFF; DNA: TGTGCCAGTAGTATTGGCGGGGGGGAAAAACTGTTTTTT
D: TRBD1; J: TRBJ2-7; V: TRBV6-6; size: NA; CDR3: CASSYSETGPYEQYF; DNA: TGTGCCAGCAGTTACTCGGAGACAGGGCCCTACGAGCAGTACTTC
D: TRBD2; J: TRBJ2-7; V: TRBV6-6; size: NA; CDR3: CASSSRGAGSYEQYF; DNA: TGTGCCAGCAGTTCCCGGGGAGCGGGATCCTACGAGCAGTACTTC
D: NA; J: TRBJ1-1; V: TRBV7-3; size: NA; CDR3: CASSLDGGGGREAFF; DNA: TGTGCCAGCAGCTTAGATGGGGGCGGGGGCAGAGAAGCTTTCTTT
D: NA; J: TRBJ2-5; V: TRBV28; size: few; CDR3: CASSLFGETQYF; DNA: TGTGCCAGCAGTTTATTCGGGGAGACCCAGTACTTC
D: TRBD1; J: TRBJ2-5; V: TRBV6-1; size: NA; CDR3: CASSAQRQGAETQYF; DNA: TGTGCCAGCAGTGCCCAGAGACAGGGGGCTGAGACCCAGTACTTC
D: NA; J: TRBJ2-7; V: TRBV28; size: few; CDR3: CASSFDGAGGTSYEQYF; DNA: TGTGCCAGCAGTTTCGACGGTGCTGGAGGGACCTCCTACGAGCAGTACTTC
D: NA; J: TRBJ1-5; V: TRBV23-1; size: few; CDR3: CASSQSRGVWWSNQPQHF; DNA: TGCGCCAGCAGTCAATCGCGGGGGGTCTGGTGGAGCAATCAGCCCCAGCATTTT
D: TRBD2; J: TRBJ2-7; V: TRBV6-1; size: NA; CDR3: CASSEVSGGPIEQYF; DNA: TGTGCCAGCAGTGAAGTCTCGGGAGGGCCGATCGAGCAGTACTTC
D: TRBD1; J: TRBJ2-2; V: TRBV5-4; size: NA; CDR3: CASSSRTGSITGELFF; DNA: TGTGCCAGCAGCTCTAGGACAGGGTCTATCACCGGGGAGCTGTTTTTT
D: NA; J: TRBJ2-7; V: TRBV9; size: NA; CDR3: CASSPKPPSYEQYF; DNA: TGTGCCAGCAGCCCGAAGCCCCCATCTTACGAGCAGTACTTC
D: NA; J: TRBJ1-1; V: TRBV11-3; size: NA; CDR3: CASSFIRNTEAFF; DNA: TGTGCCAGCAGCTTTATCAGGAACACTGAAGCTTTCTTT
D: NA; J: TRBJ1-3; V: TRBV13; size: few; CDR3: CASSPNRDRNGNTIYF; DNA: TGTGCCAGCAGCCCGAACCGCGACAGGAATGGAAACACCATATATTTT
D: NA; J: TRBJ1-3; V: TRBV27; size: NA; CDR3: CASSSLGGNTIYF; DNA: TGTGCCAGCAGTTCGCTCGGGGGAAACACCATATATTTT
D: NA; J: TRBJ1-1; V: TRBV19; size: NA; CDR3: CASSVYSGGNTEAFF; DNA: TGTGCCAGTAGTGTCTATTCGGGTGGGAACACTGAAGCTTTCTTT